This TCR beta chain came from a study of OX40 agonist ivuxolimab in advanced cancers. About the study: Antecedent anti-PD-1, anti-PD-L1 or anti-CTLA-4 therapy was permissible, with roughly 36% having received some. Study results and limitations: Dose levels from 0.1 to 3.0 mg/kg saw CD4+ and CD8+ blood T cells expand clonally by week 6.

A remark on this clone: Its antigen is not known.

This CDR3 is built from 15 residues. CDR1 and CDR2 (germline): MNHEY, SVGAGI. The ends were cut back, 0 bases at V and 0 bases at J, with 6 bases in the middle. Sequencing was performed with immunoSEQ multiplex PCR; in TCRdb, only in-frame clones are kept and a portion is missing. The data hold about 100,000 clones, with approximately 89% observed a single time. Sequenced here: CD4+ or CD8+ T cells sorted from blood, sampled in a trial of the OX40 agonist ivuxolimab. The chain has TRBV6-5 and TRBJ1-3; D is possibly TRBD1 (5 bases). This TCR was recovered from an adult with an advanced solid tumor such as melanoma, head and neck, liver or kidney cancer. The CDR3: CASSYSGGSGNTIYF. DNA for the CDR3: TGTGCCAGCAGTTACTCGGGGGGCTCTGGAAACACCATATATTTT.